One and the same sample provided the 13 T cell receptor beta chains below, sequenced in a study of shared clonotypes between healthy human individuals. The repertoire was sequenced with immunoSEQ multiplex PCR; TCRdb's copy has only in-frame clones and lacks some. The sample lists approximately 1,000,000 clones; approximately 78% were seen once. Input material: memory CD4+ T cells from PBMCs. Described subset: CD45RA-negative fraction. The receptors were sampled from a man aged 18 to 35 in good health. Some clones in this sample may be carry-over from other donors' samples.

V gene TRBV28 combines with J gene TRBJ2-7, with D perhaps TRBD1 (6 bases). CDR1 is MDHEN and CDR2 is SYDVKM in the germline V gene. V gave up 4 bases and J gave up 1 base, with 14 bases separating them. CDR3 length equals 15 residues. Here the CDR3 reads CASSSPTQGSYEQYF. In DNA form, the CDR3 reads TGTGCCAGCAGTTCCCCAACACAGGGTTCCTACGAGCAGTACTTC.

The gene calls are TRBV4-1 and TRBJ2-7, with 8 bases identical to TRBD1. The germline gives CDR1 MGHRA, CDR2 YSYEKL. The CDR3 consists of 15 residues. V lost 6 bases and J lost 4; bases outside the gene matches: 11. The CDR3 loop reads CASSPIQGVDYEQYF. The CDR3 DNA reads as TGCGCCAGCAGTCCAATACAGGGGGTTGATTACGAGCAGTACTTC.

The V and J genes are TRBV2 and TRBJ1-2; D remains ambiguous. V gave up 2 bases and J gave up 4 bases, with 11 bases separating them. CDR3 length: 14 amino acids. CDR1 is SNHLY and CDR2 is FYNNEI in the germline V gene. CDR3 sequence: CASSERILGYGYTF. CDR3 sequence (DNA): TGTGCCAGCAGTGAACGCATCTTGGGCTATGGCTACACCTTC.

The chain carries TRBV28 and TRBJ2-5, with 8 bases fitting TRBD1. The CDR3 length is 13 residues. Unmatched junction bases numbered 5, after V lost 6 bases and J lost 5 bases. The germline V gene has CDR1 MDHEN and CDR2 SYDVKM. As DNA, the CDR3 is TGTGCCAGCAGGGGACAGGCGGGGGAGACCCAGTACTTC. Amino acid sequence: CASRGQAGETQYF.

In this sample, this clone turned up once. The chain carries TRBV29-1 and TRBJ2-7; TRBD2 aligns across 7 bases. Trimming cost V 0 bases and J 6 bases; bases outside gene matches: 11. This CDR3 is built from 15 residues. The germline CDR1 and CDR2 sequences are SQVTM and ANQGSEA. CDR3 nucleotide sequence: TGCAGCGTTGAAGATCGCGGGGCCGGGGAGGGCGAGCAGTACTTC. Translating gives CSVEDRGAGEGEQYF.

The chain is built from TRBV10-3 and TRBJ2-3; 11 bases match TRBD2. This CDR3 has 19 residues. Trimming took 2 bases from V and 4 from J; bases not matched to a gene: 14. CDR1 ENHRY and CDR2 SYGVKD come from the germline V gene. CDR3: CAISETGTSGPRGPDTQYF. The CDR3 DNA is TGTGCCATCAGTGAGACCGGGACTAGCGGACCTAGGGGGCCAGATACGCAGTATTTT.

This chain uses TRBV11-2 with TRBJ2-3; TRBD2 matches at 10 bases. The ends lost 5 bases at V and 8 bases at J; junction bases unmatched: 10. The germline V gene encodes CDR1 SGHAT and CDR2 FQNNGV. The CDR3 is 15 amino acids. CDR3 loop: CASSHKREGLGTQYF. In nucleotides, the CDR3 is TGTGCCAGCAGCCACAAGCGGGAGGGACTGGGTACGCAGTATTTT.

The V call is TRBV27, the J call TRBJ2-1; a weak D match, TRBD1 (5 bases). Germline CDR1 reads MNHEY; CDR2 reads SMNVEV (reference sequence). The CDR3 has 15 residues. V lost 5 bases to trimming and J lost 0 bases, with 11 bases between them. This chain's CDR3 is CASSRTSRSYNEQFF. The CDR3 DNA is TGTGCCAGCAGTAGGACATCACGCTCCTACAATGAGCAGTTCTTC.

This chain joins TRBV18 and TRBJ2-5; D remains ambiguous. The CDR3 is 14 amino acids. Germline values: CDR1 KGHSH, CDR2 LQKENI. The V end was cut by 3 bases, the J end by 4 bases, with 12 bases between. The CDR3 spells CASSPVFSRETQYF. DNA of the CDR3: TGTGCCAGCTCACCGGTCTTCTCCAGAGAGACCCAGTACTTC.

The chain joins TRBV2 to TRBJ2-2, with 15 nucleotides matching TRBD2. Germline V gives CDR1 SNHLY, CDR2 FYNNEI. J was trimmed by 4 bases and V by 10 bases; bases with no gene match: 10. The CDR3 loop spans 17 amino acids. The CDR3 here is CATQGLAGGTGTGELFF. For the CDR3, the DNA is TGTGCCACCCAGGGACTAGCGGGAGGAACGGGCACCGGGGAGCTGTTTTTT.

The chain joins TRBV6-6 to TRBJ2-5; TRBD1 agrees at 10 bases. The CDR3 sequence is 16 residues long. Germline trimming cut 5 bases from V and 5 bases from J; bases unmatched to any gene: 11. The germline gives CDR1 MNHNY, CDR2 SVGAGI (reference sequence). The CDR3 nucleotides are TGTGCCAGCAGTAGGACAGGGGGGCCCTCTAGGGAGACCCAGTACTTC. Translation gives CASSRTGGPSRETQYF.

V is TRBV11-2 and J is TRBJ2-3; the match to TRBD1 covers 7 bases. CDR1 is SGHAT and CDR2 is FQNNGV in the germline V gene. The J segment lost 0 bases and the V segment lost 5 bases, leaving 5 bases of the junction unmatched. CDR3 size: 15 residues. CDR3 sequence reads: CASSPDRVSTDTQYF. As DNA, the CDR3 is TGTGCCAGCAGCCCCGACAGGGTGAGCACAGATACGCAGTATTTT.

The chain links TRBV5-8 to TRBJ2-6; TRBD1 agrees at 7 bases. Germline V gene data show CDR1 as SGHTS and CDR2 as YDEGEE. The junction had 5 bases not matched to a gene; V was cut back by 1 base and J by 1 base. This CDR3 region has 17 residues. The chain's CDR3 is CASSLLQGKSGANVLTF. The CDR3 DNA follows: TGTGCCAGCAGCTTGCTACAGGGGAAGTCTGGGGCCAACGTCCTGACTTTC.